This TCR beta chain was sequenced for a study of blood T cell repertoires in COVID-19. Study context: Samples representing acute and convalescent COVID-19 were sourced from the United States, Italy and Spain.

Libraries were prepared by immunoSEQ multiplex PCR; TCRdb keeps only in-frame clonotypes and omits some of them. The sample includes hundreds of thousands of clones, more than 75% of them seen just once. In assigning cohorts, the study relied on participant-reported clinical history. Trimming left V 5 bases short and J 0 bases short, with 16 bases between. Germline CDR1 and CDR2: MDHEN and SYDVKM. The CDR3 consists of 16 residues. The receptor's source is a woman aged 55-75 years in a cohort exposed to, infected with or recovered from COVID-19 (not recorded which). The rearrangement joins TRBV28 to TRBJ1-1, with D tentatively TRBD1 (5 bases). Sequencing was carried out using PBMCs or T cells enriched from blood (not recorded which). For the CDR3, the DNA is TGTGCCAGCAGTACTGTTGGGGCGGGGGTGAACACTGAAGCTTTCTTT. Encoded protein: CASSTVGAGVNTEAFF. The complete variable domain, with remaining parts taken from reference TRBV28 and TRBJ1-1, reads DVKVTQSSRYLVKRTGEKVFLECVQDMDHENMFWYRQDPGLGLRLIYFSYDVKMKEKGDIPEGYSVSREKKERFSLILESASTNQTSMYLCASSTVGAGVNTEAFFGQGTRLTVV.